This TCR beta chain was profiled in a study of blood T cell repertoires in COVID-19. Study as a whole: The analysed material was cDNA or gDNA that came from T cells, B-cell-depleted T cells, or PBMCs.

The V and J ends lost 2 bases and 8 bases respectively, with 15 bases between them. Per germline, CDR1 SGHTA and CDR2 FQGNSA. The CDR3 contains 15 residues. TCRdb keeps only in-frame clones here, not all; method: immunoSEQ multiplex PCR. This repertoire shows a few hundred thousand clones, 85% to 90% found once; its top ten account for over 1%. The rearrangement joins TRBV7-2 to TRBJ1-4, with D perhaps TRBD1 (5 bases). The specimen was PBMCs or T cells enriched from blood (not recorded which). The TCR comes from a man aged 30 to 39 who had recovered from COVID-19. Here the CDR3 reads CASSLQGWEEEKLFF. The CDR3 DNA sequence: TGTGCCAGCAGCTTACAGGGTTGGGAGGAAGAAAAACTGTTTTTT.